This TCR beta chain was retrieved from a study of T cells in Graves' hyperthyroidism and ophthalmopathy. Findings and caveats of the study: Ophthalmopathy was model-predicted a median roughly 6.3 months pre-onset.

V was shortened by 2 bases and J by 6 bases, with 11 bases between the two germline ends. Germline V lookup: CDR1 SGHKS, CDR2 YYEKEE (reference sequence). The CDR3 extends over 13 amino acids. TCR beta CDR3 regions were amplified from RNA. First-round RT-PCR targeting the TCR CDR3 was performed with the HTBI primer set. TCRdb called the multiplex PCR reads again in MiXCR, with one record for every CDR3 protein. The table has 750,000 to 900,000 distinct CDR3 sequences, around 38% seen once. The study enrolled patients aged 18 to 65 with newly diagnosed hyperthyroidism of under 2 months' duration. Comment on this clonotype: Antigen: not known.

This rearrangement joins TRBV5-5 to TRBJ1-1; D ambiguous. The TCR comes from a young man with Graves' hyperthyroidism. The sample comprised blood. DNA of the CDR3: TGTGCCAGCAGCTTAGACACTTTTGCTGAAGCTTTCTTT. Amino acid sequence: CASSLDTFAEAFF.